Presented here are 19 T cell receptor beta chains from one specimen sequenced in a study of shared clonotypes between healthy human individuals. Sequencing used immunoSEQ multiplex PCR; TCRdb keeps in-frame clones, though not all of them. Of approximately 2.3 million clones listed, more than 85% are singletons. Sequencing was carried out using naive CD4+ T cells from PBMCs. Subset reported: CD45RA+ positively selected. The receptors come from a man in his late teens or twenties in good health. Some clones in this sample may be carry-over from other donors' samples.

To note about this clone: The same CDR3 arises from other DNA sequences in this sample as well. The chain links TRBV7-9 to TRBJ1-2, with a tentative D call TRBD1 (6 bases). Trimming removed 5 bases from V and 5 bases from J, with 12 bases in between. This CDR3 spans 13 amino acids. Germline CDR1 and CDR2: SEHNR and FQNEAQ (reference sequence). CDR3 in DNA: TGTGCCAGCAGCCAAGACAGGAATTATGGCTACACCTTC. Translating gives CASSQDRNYGYTF.

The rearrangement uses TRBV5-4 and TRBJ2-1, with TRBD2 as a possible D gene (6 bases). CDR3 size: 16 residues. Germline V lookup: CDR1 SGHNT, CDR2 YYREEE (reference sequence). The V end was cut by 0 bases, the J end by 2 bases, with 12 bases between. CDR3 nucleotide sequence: TGTGCCAGCAGCTTGGCTGGCGGGGTTCCCTACAATGAGCAGTTCTTC. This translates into CASSLAGGVPYNEQFF. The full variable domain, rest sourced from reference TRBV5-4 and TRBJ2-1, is ETGVTQSPTHLIKTRGQQVTLRCSSQSGHNTVSWYQQALGQGPQFIFQYYREEENGRGNFPPRFSGLQFPNYSSELNVNALELDDSALYLCASSLAGGVPYNEQFFGPGTRLTVL.

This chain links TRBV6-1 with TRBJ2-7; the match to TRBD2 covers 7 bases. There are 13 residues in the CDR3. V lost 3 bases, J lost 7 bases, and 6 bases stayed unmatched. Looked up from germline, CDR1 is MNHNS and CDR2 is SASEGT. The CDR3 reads CASSDGRPREQYF. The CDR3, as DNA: TGTGCCAGCAGTGACGGGAGGCCGCGGGAGCAGTACTTC.

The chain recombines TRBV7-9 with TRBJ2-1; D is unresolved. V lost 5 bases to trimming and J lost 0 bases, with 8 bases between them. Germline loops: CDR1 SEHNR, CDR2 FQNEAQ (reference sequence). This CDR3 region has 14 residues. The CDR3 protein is CASSETDSYNEQFF. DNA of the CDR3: TGTGCCAGCAGCGAAACTGACTCCTACAATGAGCAGTTCTTC.

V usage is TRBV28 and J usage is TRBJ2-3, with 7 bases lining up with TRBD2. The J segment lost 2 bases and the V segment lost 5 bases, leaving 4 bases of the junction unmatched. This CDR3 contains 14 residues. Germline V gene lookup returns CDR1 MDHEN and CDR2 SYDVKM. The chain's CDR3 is CASSPGLVTDTQYF. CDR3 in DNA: TGTGCCAGCAGTCCCGGACTAGTCACAGATACGCAGTATTTT. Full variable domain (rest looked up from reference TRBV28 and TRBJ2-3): DVKVTQSSRYLVKRTGEKVFLECVQDMDHENMFWYRQDPGLGLRLIYFSYDVKMKEKGDIPEGYSVSREKKERFSLILESASTNQTSMYLCASSPGLVTDTQYFGPGTRLTVL.

DNA of the CDR3: TGTGCCAGCATTCTGAGGGGATTCGGAGCTTTCTTT. It yields the protein CASILRGFGAFF. This chain links TRBV28 with TRBJ1-1; D might be TRBD1 (5 bases). From germline, CDR1 is MDHEN and CDR2 SYDVKM. The CDR3 totals 12 residues. V was shortened by 7 bases and J by 10 bases, with 16 bases between the two germline ends.

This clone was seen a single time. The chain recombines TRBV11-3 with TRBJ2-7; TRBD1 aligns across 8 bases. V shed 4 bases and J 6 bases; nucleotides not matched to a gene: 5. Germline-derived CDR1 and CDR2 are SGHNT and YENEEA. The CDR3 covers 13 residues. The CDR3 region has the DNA TGTGCCAGCAGCTGGACAGGGTCCGGCGAGCAGTACTTC. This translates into CASSWTGSGEQYF.

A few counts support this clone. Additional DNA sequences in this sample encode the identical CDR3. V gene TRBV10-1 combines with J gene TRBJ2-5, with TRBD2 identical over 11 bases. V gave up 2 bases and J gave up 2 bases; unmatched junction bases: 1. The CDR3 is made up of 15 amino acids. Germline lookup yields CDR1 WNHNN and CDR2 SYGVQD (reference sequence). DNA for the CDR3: TGCGCCAGCAGTGAGGGGACTAGCGGACAAGAGACCCAGTACTTC. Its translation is CASSEGTSGQETQYF.

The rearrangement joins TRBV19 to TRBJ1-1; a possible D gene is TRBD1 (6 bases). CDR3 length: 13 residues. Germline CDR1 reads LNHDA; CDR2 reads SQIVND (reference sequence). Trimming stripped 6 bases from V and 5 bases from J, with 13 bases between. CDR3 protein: CASRLQGGTEAFF. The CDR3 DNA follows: TGTGCCAGTAGGTTACAGGGTGGGACTGAAGCTTTCTTT.

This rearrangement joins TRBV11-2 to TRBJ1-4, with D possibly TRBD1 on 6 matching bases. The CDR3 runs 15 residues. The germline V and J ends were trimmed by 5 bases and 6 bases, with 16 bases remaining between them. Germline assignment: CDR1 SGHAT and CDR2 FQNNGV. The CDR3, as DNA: TGTGCCAGCAGCCTCCTAGGGGGGGAGGATGAAAAACTGTTTTTT. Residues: CASSLLGGEDEKLFF.

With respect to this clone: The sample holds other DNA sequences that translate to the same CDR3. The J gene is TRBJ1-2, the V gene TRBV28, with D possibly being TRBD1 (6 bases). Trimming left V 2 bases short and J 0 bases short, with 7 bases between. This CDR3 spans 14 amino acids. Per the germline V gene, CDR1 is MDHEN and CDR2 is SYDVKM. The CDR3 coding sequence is TGTGCCAGCAGTTTAGGGGGCGCTAACTATGGCTACACCTTC. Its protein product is CASSLGGANYGYTF.

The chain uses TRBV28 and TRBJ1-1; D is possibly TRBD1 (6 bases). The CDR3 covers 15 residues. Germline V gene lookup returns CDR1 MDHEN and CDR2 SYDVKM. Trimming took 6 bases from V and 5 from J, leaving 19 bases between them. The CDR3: CASSSSRGLRTEAFF. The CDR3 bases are TGTGCCAGCAGCTCCTCGAGGGGGTTAAGGACTGAAGCTTTCTTT. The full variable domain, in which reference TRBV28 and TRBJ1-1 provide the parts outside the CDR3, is DVKVTQSSRYLVKRTGEKVFLECVQDMDHENMFWYRQDPGLGLRLIYFSYDVKMKEKGDIPEGYSVSREKKERFSLILESASTNQTSMYLCASSSSRGLRTEAFFGQGTRLTVV.

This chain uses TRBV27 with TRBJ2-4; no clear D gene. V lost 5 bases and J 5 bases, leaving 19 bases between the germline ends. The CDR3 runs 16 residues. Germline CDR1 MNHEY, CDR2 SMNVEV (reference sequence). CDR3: CASSPRTQNPQNIQYF. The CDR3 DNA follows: TGTGCCAGCAGTCCACGGACCCAAAATCCCCAAAACATTCAGTACTTC.

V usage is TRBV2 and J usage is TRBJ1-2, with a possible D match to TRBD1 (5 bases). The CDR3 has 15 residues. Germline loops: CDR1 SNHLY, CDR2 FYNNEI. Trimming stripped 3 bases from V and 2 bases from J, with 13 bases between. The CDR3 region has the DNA TGTGCCAGCAGTGACCGGAACAGACAGAACTATGGCTACACCTTC. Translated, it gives CASSDRNRQNYGYTF.

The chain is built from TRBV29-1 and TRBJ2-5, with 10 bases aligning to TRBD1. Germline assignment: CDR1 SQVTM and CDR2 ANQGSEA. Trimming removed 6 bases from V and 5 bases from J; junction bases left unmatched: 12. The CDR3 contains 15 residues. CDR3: CSVERRQGARETQYF. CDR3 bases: TGCAGCGTAGAACGCCGACAGGGGGCTAGGGAGACCCAGTACTTC. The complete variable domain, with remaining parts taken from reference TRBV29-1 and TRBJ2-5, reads SAVISQKPSRDICQRGTSLTIQCQVDSQVTMMFWYRQQPGQSLTLIATANQGSEATYESGFVIDKFPISRPNLTFSTLTVSNMSPEDSSIYLCSVERRQGARETQYFGPGTRLLVL.

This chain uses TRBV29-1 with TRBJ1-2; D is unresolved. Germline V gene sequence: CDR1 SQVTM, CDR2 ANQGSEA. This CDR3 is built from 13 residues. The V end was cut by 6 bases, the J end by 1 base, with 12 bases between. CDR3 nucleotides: TGCAGCGTGACACTCGGGGTTAACTATGGCTACACCTTC. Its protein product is CSVTLGVNYGYTF.

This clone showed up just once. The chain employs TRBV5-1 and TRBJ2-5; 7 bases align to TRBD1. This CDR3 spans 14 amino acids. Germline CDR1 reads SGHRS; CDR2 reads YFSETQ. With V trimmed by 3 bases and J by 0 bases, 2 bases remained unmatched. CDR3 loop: CASSSGTDQETQYF. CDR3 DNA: TGCGCCAGCAGCTCCGGGACAGACCAAGAGACCCAGTACTTC.

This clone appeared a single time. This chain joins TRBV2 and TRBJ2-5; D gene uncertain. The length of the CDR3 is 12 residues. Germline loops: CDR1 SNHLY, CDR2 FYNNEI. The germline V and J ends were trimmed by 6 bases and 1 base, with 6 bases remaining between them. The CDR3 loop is CASRRTQETQYF. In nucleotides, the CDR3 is TGTGCCAGCAGGCGCACCCAAGAGACCCAGTACTTC. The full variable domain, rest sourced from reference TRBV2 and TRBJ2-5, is EPEVTQTPSHQVTQMGQEVILRCVPISNHLYFYWYRQILGQKVEFLVSFYNNEISEKSEIFDDQFSVERPDGSNFTLKIRSTKLEDSAMYFCASRRTQETQYFGPGTRLLVL.

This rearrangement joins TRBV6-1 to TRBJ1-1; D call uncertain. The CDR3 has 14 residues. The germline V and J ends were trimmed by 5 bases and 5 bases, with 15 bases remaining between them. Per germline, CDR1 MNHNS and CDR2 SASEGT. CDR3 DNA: TGTGCCAGCAGTACTTTACGTGGAGGGACTGAAGCTTTCTTT. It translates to CASSTLRGGTEAFF.